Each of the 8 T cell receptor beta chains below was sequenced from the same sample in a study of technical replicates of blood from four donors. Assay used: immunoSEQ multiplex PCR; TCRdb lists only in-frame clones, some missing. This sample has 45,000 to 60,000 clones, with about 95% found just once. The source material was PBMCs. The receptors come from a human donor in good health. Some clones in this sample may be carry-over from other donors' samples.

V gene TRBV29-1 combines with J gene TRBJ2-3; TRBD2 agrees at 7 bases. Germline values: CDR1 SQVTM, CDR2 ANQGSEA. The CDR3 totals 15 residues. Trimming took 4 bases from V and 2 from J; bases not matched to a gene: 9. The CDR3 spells CSVGVRRGTTDTQYF. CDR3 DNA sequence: TGCAGCGTTGGGGTCCGGCGGGGGACCACAGATACGCAGTATTTT.

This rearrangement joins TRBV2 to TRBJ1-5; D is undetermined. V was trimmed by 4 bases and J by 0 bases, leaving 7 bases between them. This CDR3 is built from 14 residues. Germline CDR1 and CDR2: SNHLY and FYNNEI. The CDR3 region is CASSGRYSNQPQHF. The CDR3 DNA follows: TGTGCCAGCAGTGGCAGGTATAGCAATCAGCCCCAGCATTTT.

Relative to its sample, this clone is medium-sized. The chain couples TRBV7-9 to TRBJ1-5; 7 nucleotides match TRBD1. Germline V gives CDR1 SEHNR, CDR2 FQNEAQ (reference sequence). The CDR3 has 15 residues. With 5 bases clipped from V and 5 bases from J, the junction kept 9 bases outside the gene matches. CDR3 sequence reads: CASSPVTGVDQPQHF. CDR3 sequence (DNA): TGTGCCAGCAGCCCCGTTACAGGGGTGGATCAGCCCCAGCATTTT. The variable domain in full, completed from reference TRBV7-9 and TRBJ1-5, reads DTGVSQNPRHKITKRGQNVTFRCDPISEHNRLYWYRQTLGQGPEFLTYFQNEAQLEKSRLLSDRFSAERPKGSFSTLEIQRTEQGDSAMYLCASSPVTGVDQPQHFGDGTRLSIL.

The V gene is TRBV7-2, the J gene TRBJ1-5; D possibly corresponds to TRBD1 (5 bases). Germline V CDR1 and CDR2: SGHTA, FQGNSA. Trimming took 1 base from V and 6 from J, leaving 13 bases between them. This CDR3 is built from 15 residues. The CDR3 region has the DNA TGTGCCAGCAGCTTAGGAGTTGGGGGGTTTCAGCCCCAGCATTTT. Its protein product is CASSLGVGGFQPQHF.

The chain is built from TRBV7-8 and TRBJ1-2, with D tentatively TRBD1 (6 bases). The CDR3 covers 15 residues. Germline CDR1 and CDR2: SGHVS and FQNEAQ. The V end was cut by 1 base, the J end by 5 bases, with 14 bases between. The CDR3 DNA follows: TGTGCCAGCAGCTTAGAGAGGGGGTTGGGGTATGGCTACACCTTC. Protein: CASSLERGLGYGYTF.

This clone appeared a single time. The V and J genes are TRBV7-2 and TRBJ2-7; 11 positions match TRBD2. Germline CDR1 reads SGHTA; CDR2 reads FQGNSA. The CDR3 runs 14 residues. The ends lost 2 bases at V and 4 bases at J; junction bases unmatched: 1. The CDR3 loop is CASSLRTSGYEQYF. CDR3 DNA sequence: TGTGCCAGCAGCTTAAGGACTAGCGGGTACGAGCAGTACTTC.

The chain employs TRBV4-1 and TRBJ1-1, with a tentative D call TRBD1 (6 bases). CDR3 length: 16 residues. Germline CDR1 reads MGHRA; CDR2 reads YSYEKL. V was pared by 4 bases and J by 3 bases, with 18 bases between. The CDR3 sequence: CASSPSPGGLYTEAFF. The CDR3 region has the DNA TGCGCCAGCAGCCCGTCTCCGGGGGGGCTGTACACTGAAGCTTTCTTT.

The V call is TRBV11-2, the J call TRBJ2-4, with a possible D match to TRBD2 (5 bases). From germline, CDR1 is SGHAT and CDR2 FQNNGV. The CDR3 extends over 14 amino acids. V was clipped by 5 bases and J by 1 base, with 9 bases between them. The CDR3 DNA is TGTGCCAGCAGCCCCGGGGAGGCCAAAAACATTCAGTACTTC. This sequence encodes CASSPGEAKNIQYF.